Listed below are T cell receptor beta chains from one sample, sequenced in a study of blood T cell repertoires in COVID-19. TCRdb keeps only in-frame clones here, not all; method: immunoSEQ multiplex PCR. The table records roughly 100,000 clones, about four fifths of them present only once. Sequences were obtained from peripheral blood. These receptors were obtained from a woman in her seventies with acute or convalescent COVID-19. CDR3s include the opening cysteine and the closing phenylalanine or tryptophan. Fields, in order: J gene, clone size, D gene, V gene, CDR3 length, CDR3 protein, CDR3 DNA. A D gene is named only where the DNA matches it firmly. Expanded clones are given a class, and other clones once, few, many or no size at all.

TRBJ1-5,NA,TRBD1,TRBV2,16,CASSEQGAPSNQPQHF,TGTGCCAGCAGCGAACAGGGGGCGCCTAGCAATCAGCCCCAGCATTTT
TRBJ2-3,once,NA,TRBV7-3,13,CASSSTYTDTQYF,TGTGCCAGCAGCTCCACCTACACAGATACGCAGTATTTT
TRBJ2-3,few,NA,TRBV14,14,CASSQGEGADTQYF,TGTGCCAGCAGCCAAGGAGAGGGGGCAGATACGCAGTATTTT
TRBJ2-3,NA,TRBD2,TRBV30,17,CAWSPGTSGGSTDTQYF,TGTGCCTGGAGCCCCGGGACTAGCGGGGGAAGCACAGATACGCAGTATTTT
TRBJ1-1,NA,NA,TRBV7-8,16,CASSLDGPDGGTEAFF,TGTGCCAGCAGCTTAGACGGGCCTGACGGGGGAACTGAAGCTTTCTTT
TRBJ2-5,NA,TRBD1,TRBV7-2,14,CASSFQTGQETQYF,TGTGCCAGCAGCTTCCAGACAGGGCAAGAGACCCAGTACTTC
TRBJ1-1,NA,NA,TRBV18,15,CASSPDPGLSTEAFF,TGTGCCAGCTCCCCTGACCCAGGGTTAAGTACTGAAGCTTTCTTT
TRBJ1-1,NA,TRBD1,TRBV19,15,CASSIGDRRNTEAFF,TGTGCCAGTAGTATCGGGGACAGGCGGAACACTGAAGCTTTCTTT
TRBJ2-2,NA,NA,TRBV28,14,CASSFTLGLGELFF,TGTGCCAGCAGTTTCACCCTGGGGCTCGGGGAGCTGTTTTTT
TRBJ2-1,NA,TRBD2,TRBV7-8,17,CASSLDVGGIPRNEQFF,TGTGCCAGCAGCTTAGACGTGGGGGGGATACCTAGAAATGAGCAGTTCTTC
TRBJ1-4,once,TRBD1,TRBV7-9,14,CASSPRQGGEKLFF,TGTGCCAGCAGCCCCCGACAGGGGGGTGAAAAACTGTTTTTT
TRBJ2-1,NA,TRBD1,TRBV6-6,14,CASRRTGDYNEQFF,TGTGCCAGCAGACGGACAGGGGACTACAATGAGCAGTTCTTC
TRBJ1-2,NA,NA,TRBV12-5,14,CASGLPHTGTSYTF,TGTGCTAGTGGTTTGCCTCACACAGGGACTAGCTACACCTTC
TRBJ2-1,NA,NA,TRBV9,15,CASSVERWSYNEQFF,TGTGCCAGCAGCGTAGAGCGGTGGTCCTACAATGAGCAGTTCTTC
TRBJ2-2,NA,NA,TRBV5-1,15,CASSPGTMNTGELFF,TGCGCCAGCAGCCCCGGGACAATGAACACCGGGGAGCTGTTTTTT
TRBJ1-1,few,TRBD1,TRBV24-1,15,CATSDDGQGVTEAFF,TGTGCCACCAGTGATGACGGACAGGGGGTCACTGAAGCTTTCTTT
TRBJ1-4,NA,NA,TRBV7-9,14,CASSLRGSNEKLFF,TGTGCCAGCAGCTTACGGGGGTCTAATGAAAAACTGTTTTTT